This T cell receptor (beta chain) was sequenced during a study of blood T cell repertoires in COVID-19. V lost 3 bases and J 5 bases, leaving 10 bases between the germline ends. This CDR3 contains 13 residues. Germline-derived CDR1 and CDR2 are LGHDT and YNNKEL (reference sequence). TCRdb keeps only in-frame clones here, not all; method: immunoSEQ multiplex PCR. The sample lists some 370,000 clones, around 83% occurring once. The V and J genes are TRBV3-1 (or the pseudogene TRBV3-2) and TRBJ1-1; the D is unclear. The source material was PBMCs or T cells enriched from blood (not recorded which). The receptor was isolated from a woman aged 45-60 years who had recovered from COVID-19. Here the CDR3 reads CASSHDSGTEAFF. In DNA form, the CDR3 reads TGTGCCAGCAGCCACGATTCAGGTACTGAAGCTTTCTTT.